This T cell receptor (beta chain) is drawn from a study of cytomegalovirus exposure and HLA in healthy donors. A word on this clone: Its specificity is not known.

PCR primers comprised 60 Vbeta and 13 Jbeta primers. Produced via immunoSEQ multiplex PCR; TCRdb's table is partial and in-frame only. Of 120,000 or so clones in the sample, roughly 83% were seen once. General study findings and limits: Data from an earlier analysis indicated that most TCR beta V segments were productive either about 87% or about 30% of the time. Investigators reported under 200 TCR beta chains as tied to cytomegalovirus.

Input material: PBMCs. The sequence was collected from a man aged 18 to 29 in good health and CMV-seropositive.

DNA for the CDR3: TGTGCCAGCAGCGCGCCCAAGCAGGGGCCACCTCAGGGTCACGAGCAGTACTTC. Protein: CASSAPKQGPPQGHEQYF. The J gene is TRBJ2-7, the V gene TRBV9, with D maybe TRBD1 (6 bases). Trimming shortened V by 3 bases and J by 5 bases, and 27 bases separated the two germline ends. Per germline, CDR1 SGDLS and CDR2 YYNGEE. The CDR3 is 18 residues long.